These T cell receptor beta chains were read from a single sample in a study of T cell responses to AZD1222 COVID-19 vaccine. Some clones are missing from TCRdb's copy, which holds only in-frame ones; the method was immunoSEQ multiplex PCR. The table lists tens of thousands of clones, 90% of them singletons. Specimen: peripheral blood, collected on day 0 of AZD1222 vaccination. The receptors were sampled from an adult in good health. The CDR3 runs from the conserved cysteine through the conserved F or W. The order of the fields is V gene, J gene, clone size, D gene, CDR3 DNA, CDR3 protein. The D gene is left open where the match is weak. Only some rows state a clone size, as once, few, many or a class for expanded clones.

v_gene: TRBV30
j_gene: TRBJ1-3
abundance: NA
d_gene: NA
CDR3nt: TGTGCCTGGAAGACAGCCGGGAACACCATATATTTT
CDR3aa: CAWKTAGNTIYF

v_gene: TRBV7-3
j_gene: TRBJ1-1
abundance: NA
d_gene: NA
CDR3nt: TGTGCCAGCAGCTCATGGGGAGAGTCGGGCACTGAAGCTTTCTTT
CDR3aa: CASSSWGESGTEAFF

v_gene: TRBV7-9
j_gene: TRBJ1-5
abundance: once
d_gene: NA
CDR3nt: TGTGCCAGCAGCTTAGATCGGGTTAGTAGCAATCAGCCCCAGCATTTT
CDR3aa: CASSLDRVSSNQPQHF

v_gene: TRBV9
j_gene: TRBJ1-6
abundance: NA
d_gene: TRBD1
CDR3nt: TGTGCCAGCAGCCCACGGACAGGGAAATCCGCACCCCTCCACTTT
CDR3aa: CASSPRTGKSAPLHF

v_gene: TRBV18
j_gene: TRBJ2-5
abundance: NA
d_gene: TRBD1
CDR3nt: TGTGCCAGCTCATCAGACAGGGGGCAAGAGACCCAGTACTTC
CDR3aa: CASSSDRGQETQYF

v_gene: TRBV19
j_gene: TRBJ1-1
abundance: few
d_gene: NA
CDR3nt: TGTGCCAGTATCCACAAGGGTCCCGGTCGGGCTTTCTTT
CDR3aa: CASIHKGPGRAFF

v_gene: TRBV10-3
j_gene: TRBJ2-7
abundance: NA
d_gene: NA
CDR3nt: TGTGCCATCAGTGAGTTCAGAGGCCCCTACGAGCAGTACTTC
CDR3aa: CAISEFRGPYEQYF

v_gene: TRBV12-3/TRBV12-4
j_gene: TRBJ1-2
abundance: NA
d_gene: NA
CDR3nt: TGTGCCAGCAGTCAGATACAGGGCTATGGCTACACCTTC
CDR3aa: CASSQIQGYGYTF

v_gene: TRBV5-1
j_gene: TRBJ1-2
abundance: NA
d_gene: TRBD1
CDR3nt: TGCGCCAGCAGCCCATTGACAGGGGGCTTAAACTATGGCTACACCTTC
CDR3aa: CASSPLTGGLNYGYTF

v_gene: TRBV12-3/TRBV12-4
j_gene: TRBJ2-7
abundance: few
d_gene: NA
CDR3nt: TGTGCCAGCAGTCTGAGACCTTCCTACGAGCAGTACTTC
CDR3aa: CASSLRPSYEQYF

v_gene: TRBV30
j_gene: TRBJ2-1
abundance: NA
d_gene: TRBD1
CDR3nt: TGTGCCTGGGGAGACAGGGCTGGCACCTACAATGAGCAGTTCTTC
CDR3aa: CAWGDRAGTYNEQFF

v_gene: TRBV30
j_gene: TRBJ2-5
abundance: once
d_gene: TRBD1
CDR3nt: TGTGCCTGGAGTCTACAGGGGGCCGCTGAGACCCAGTACTTC
CDR3aa: CAWSLQGAAETQYF

v_gene: TRBV29-1
j_gene: TRBJ1-2
abundance: NA
d_gene: NA
CDR3nt: TGCAGCGTTGAAGCCCGTTCACCAGAGGTGAAGTATGGCTACACCTTC
CDR3aa: CSVEARSPEVKYGYTF

v_gene: TRBV10-3
j_gene: TRBJ1-6
abundance: NA
d_gene: NA
CDR3nt: TGTGCCATCAGTGACGTAGGTTCAGGAGCCAAGACCCTCCACTTT
CDR3aa: CAISDVGSGAKTLHF

v_gene: TRBV6-1
j_gene: TRBJ2-6
abundance: NA
d_gene: NA
CDR3nt: TGTGCCACGGGGGCTTTTCACTCTGGGGCCAACGTCCTGACTTTC
CDR3aa: CATGAFHSGANVLTF

v_gene: TRBV2
j_gene: TRBJ2-3
abundance: once
d_gene: TRBD2
CDR3nt: TGTGCCAGCTATGAGAGCGGGGGGGACACAGATACGCAGTATTTT
CDR3aa: CASYESGGDTDTQYF

v_gene: TRBV4-2
j_gene: TRBJ1-4
abundance: NA
d_gene: NA
CDR3nt: TGTGCCAGCAGCCAAGATTCGCGGGGGCTTAATGAAAAACTGTTTTTT
CDR3aa: CASSQDSRGLNEKLFF

v_gene: TRBV5-6
j_gene: TRBJ1-3
abundance: NA
d_gene: NA
CDR3nt: TGTGCCAGCAGCATATATCCCGGCGGGGGCTCTGGAAACACCATATATTTT
CDR3aa: CASSIYPGGGSGNTIYF

v_gene: TRBV3-1/TRBV3-2
j_gene: TRBJ2-3
abundance: NA
d_gene: TRBD2
CDR3nt: TGTGCCAGCAGCCCAGCGGGAGGACCCACAGATACGCAGTATTTT
CDR3aa: CASSPAGGPTDTQYF

v_gene: TRBV19
j_gene: TRBJ1-5
abundance: NA
d_gene: NA
CDR3nt: TGTGCCAGTAGAAGTCAGGGAGATCAGCCCCAGCATTTT
CDR3aa: CASRSQGDQPQHF

v_gene: TRBV6-5
j_gene: TRBJ2-1
abundance: NA
d_gene: TRBD1
CDR3nt: TGTGCCAGCCGGACAGGGATCGATGAGCAGTTCTTC
CDR3aa: CASRTGIDEQFF

v_gene: TRBV6-5
j_gene: TRBJ1-5
abundance: NA
d_gene: TRBD1
CDR3nt: TGTGCCAGCAATTACCCAACCCGGGACAGGGAACAGCCCCAGCATTTT
CDR3aa: CASNYPTRDREQPQHF

v_gene: TRBV30
j_gene: TRBJ1-5
abundance: NA
d_gene: TRBD1
CDR3nt: TGTGCCTGGAGTGTGCCCAGGACAGGTACGAATCAGCCCCAGCATTTT
CDR3aa: CAWSVPRTGTNQPQHF